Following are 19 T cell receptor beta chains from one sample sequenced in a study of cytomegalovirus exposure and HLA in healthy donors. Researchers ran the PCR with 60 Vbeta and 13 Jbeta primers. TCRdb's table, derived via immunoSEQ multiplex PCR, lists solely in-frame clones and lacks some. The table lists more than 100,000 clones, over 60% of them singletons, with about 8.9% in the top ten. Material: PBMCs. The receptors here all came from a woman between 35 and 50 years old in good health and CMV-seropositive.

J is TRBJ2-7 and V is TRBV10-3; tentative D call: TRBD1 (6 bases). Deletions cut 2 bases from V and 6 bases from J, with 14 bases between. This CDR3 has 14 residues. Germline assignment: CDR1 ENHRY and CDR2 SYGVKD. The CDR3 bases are TGTGCCATCAGTGAGCAACAGGGCCTGGCCGAGCAGTACTTC. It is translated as CAISEQQGLAEQYF.

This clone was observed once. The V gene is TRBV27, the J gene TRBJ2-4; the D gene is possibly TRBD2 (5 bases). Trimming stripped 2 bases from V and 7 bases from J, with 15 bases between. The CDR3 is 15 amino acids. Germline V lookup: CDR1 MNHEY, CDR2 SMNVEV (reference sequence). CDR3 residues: CASSLAGKDRNIQYF. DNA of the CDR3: TGTGCCAGCAGTTTAGCCGGGAAGGATCGCAACATTCAGTACTTC.

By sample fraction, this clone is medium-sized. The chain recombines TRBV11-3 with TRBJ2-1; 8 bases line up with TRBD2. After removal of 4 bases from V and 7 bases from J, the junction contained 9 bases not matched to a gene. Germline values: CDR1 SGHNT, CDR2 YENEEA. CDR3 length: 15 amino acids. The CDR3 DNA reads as TGTGCCAGCAGCTCCGGAGCGGGAGAAGTAAATGAGCAGTTCTTC. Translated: CASSSGAGEVNEQFF. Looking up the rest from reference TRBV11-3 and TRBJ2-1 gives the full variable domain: EAGVVQSPRYKIIEKKQPVAFWCNPISGHNTLYWYLQNLGQGPELLIRYENEEAVDDSQLPKDRFSAERLKGVDSTLKIQPAELGDSAVYLCASSSGAGEVNEQFFGPGTRLTVL.

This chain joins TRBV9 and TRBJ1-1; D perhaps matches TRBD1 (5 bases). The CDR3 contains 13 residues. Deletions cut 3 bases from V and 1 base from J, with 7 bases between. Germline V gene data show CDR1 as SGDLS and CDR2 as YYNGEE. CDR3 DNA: TGTGCCAGCAGCGGGGGCTCGAACACTGAAGCTTTCTTT. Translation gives CASSGGSNTEAFF.

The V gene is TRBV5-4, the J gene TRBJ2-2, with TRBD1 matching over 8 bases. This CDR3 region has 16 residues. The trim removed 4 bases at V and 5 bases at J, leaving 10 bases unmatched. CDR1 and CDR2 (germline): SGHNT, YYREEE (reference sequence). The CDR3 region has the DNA TGTGCCAGCAGCACAGGAGGACAGGGTTCTACCGGGGAGCTGTTTTTT. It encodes CASSTGGQGSTGELFF.

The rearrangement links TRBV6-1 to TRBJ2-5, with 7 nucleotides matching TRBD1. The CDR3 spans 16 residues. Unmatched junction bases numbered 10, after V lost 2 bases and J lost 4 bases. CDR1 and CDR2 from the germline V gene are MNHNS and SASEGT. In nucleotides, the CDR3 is TGTGCCAGCAGTGAAAACAGGGGAGTAGGCGGAGAGACCCAGTACTTC. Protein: CASSENRGVGGETQYF.

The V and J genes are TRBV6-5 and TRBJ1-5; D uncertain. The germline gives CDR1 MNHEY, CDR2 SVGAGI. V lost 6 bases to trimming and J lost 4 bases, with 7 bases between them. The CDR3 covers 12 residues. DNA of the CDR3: TGTGCCAGCAGCGAGAGGAATCAGCCCCAGCATTTT. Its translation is CASSERNQPQHF.

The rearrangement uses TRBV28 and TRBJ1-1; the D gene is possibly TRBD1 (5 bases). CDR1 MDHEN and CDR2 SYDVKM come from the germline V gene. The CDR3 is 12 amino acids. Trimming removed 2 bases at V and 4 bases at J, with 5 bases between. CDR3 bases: TGTGCCAGCAGTTTAAGGGGCACTGAAGCTTTCTTT. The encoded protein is CASSLRGTEAFF.

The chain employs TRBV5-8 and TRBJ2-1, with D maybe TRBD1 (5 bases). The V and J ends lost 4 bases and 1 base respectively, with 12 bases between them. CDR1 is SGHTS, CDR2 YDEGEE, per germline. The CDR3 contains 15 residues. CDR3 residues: CASSPRVGSYNEQFF. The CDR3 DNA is TGTGCCAGCAGCCCCAGGGTGGGTTCCTACAATGAGCAGTTCTTC.

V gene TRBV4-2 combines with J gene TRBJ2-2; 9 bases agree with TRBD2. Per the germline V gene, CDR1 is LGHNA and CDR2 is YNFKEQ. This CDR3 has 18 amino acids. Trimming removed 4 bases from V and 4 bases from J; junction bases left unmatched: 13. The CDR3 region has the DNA TGTGCCAGCAGCCCGTCACTACAAGCGGGGGGCCTCACCGGGGAGCTGTTTTTT. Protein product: CASSPSLQAGGLTGELFF.

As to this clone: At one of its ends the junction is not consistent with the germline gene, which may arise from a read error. CDR3 nucleotides: TGTTCCAGCAGCTTAACCGGGACTAGCGGGTACGAGCAGTACTTC. This translates into CSSSLTGTSGYEQYF. The rearrangement links TRBV7-9 to TRBJ2-7, with 12 positions matching TRBD2. The CDR3 extends over 15 amino acids. Per the germline V gene, CDR1 is SEHNR and CDR2 is FQNEAQ (reference sequence).

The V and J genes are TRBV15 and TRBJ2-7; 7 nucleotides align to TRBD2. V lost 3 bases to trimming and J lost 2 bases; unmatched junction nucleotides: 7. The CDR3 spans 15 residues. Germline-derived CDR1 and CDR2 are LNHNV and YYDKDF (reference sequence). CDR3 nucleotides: TGTGCCACCAGCAGGTCGCTAGCGGAACCCTACGAGCAGTACTTC. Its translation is CATSRSLAEPYEQYF.

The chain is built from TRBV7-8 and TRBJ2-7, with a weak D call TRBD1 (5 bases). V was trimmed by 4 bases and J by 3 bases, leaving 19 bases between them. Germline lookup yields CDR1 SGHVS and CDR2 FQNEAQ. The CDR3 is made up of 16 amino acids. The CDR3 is CASSSRPAGKNYEQYF. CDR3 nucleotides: TGTGCCAGCAGCTCACGACCGGCAGGGAAAAACTACGAGCAGTACTTC.

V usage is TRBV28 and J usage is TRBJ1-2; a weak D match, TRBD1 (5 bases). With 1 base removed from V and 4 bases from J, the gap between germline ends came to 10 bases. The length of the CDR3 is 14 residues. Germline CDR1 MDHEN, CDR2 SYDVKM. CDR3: CASSLSDRPYGYTF. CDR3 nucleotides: TGTGCCAGCAGTTTATCAGACAGACCCTATGGCTACACCTTC.

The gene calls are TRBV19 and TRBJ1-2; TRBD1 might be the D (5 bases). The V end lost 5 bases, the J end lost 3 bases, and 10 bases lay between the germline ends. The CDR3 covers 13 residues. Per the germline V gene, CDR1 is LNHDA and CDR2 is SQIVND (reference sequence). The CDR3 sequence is CASSATAYYGYTF. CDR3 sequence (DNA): TGTGCCAGTAGTGCGACAGCCTACTATGGCTACACCTTC.

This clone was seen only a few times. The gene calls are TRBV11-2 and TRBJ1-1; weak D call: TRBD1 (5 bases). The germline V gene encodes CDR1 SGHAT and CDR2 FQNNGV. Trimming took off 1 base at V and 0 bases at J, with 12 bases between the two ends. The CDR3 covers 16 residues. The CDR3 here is CASSLVSLTVNTEAFF. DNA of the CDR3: TGTGCCAGCAGCTTAGTTTCCCTGACAGTGAACACTGAAGCTTTCTTT.

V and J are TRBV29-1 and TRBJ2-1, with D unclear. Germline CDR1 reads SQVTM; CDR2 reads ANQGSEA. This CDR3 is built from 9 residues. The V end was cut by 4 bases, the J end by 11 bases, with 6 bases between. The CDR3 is CSVGSKQFF. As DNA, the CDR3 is TGCAGCGTTGGGTCTAAGCAGTTCTTC.

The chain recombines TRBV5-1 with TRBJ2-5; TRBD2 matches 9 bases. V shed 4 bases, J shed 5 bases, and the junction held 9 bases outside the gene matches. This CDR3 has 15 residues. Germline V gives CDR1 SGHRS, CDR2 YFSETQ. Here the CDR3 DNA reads TGCGCCAGCAGCACCAGTGGTAGCGGGAGCGAGACCCAGTACTTC. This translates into CASSTSGSGSETQYF.

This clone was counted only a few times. In DNA form, the CDR3 reads TGTGCCAGTAATCCGGACAGGAATGAAAAACTGTTTTTT. The encoded protein is CASNPDRNEKLFF. The genes are TRBV19 and TRBJ1-4; 7 nucleotides agree with TRBD1. The J segment lost 5 bases and the V segment lost 7 bases, leaving 4 bases of the junction unmatched. The germline V gene has CDR1 LNHDA and CDR2 SQIVND (reference sequence). The CDR3 consists of 13 residues.